Listed below are T cell receptor beta chains from one sample, sequenced in a study of response to subunit inactivated influenza vaccine. TCRdb redid the calling of the RT-PCR reads with MiXCR, one entry per CDR3 protein. There are over 800,000 distinct CDR3 sequences in the sample; around 20% occur only once, and more than 8.5% lies in the top ten. Material: PBMCs from blood, obtained 5 days after vaccination. The source of these receptors is a man between 45 and 60 years old who received an inactivated influenza vaccine. Both conserved end residues are part of each CDR3.

j_gene,v_gene,CDR3aa
TRBJ2-7,TRBV4-2,CASSQDGTPTYEQYF
TRBJ2-6,TRBV9,CASSVGASSSGANVLTF
TRBJ2-1,TRBV6-2/TRBV6-3,CATLSYPGGPSEQFF
TRBJ2-1,TRBV5-6,CASRRGNYNEQFF
TRBJ2-1,TRBV20-1,CSARRDSYNEQFF
TRBJ2-7,TRBV20-1,CSGGTSGSYEQYF
TRBJ1-6,TRBV7-8,CASSLRGQGVPLHF
TRBJ2-2,TRBV20-1,CSARVGGGGELFF
TRBJ1-2,TRBV6-1,CASSEFAGTGGYTF
TRBJ2-3,TRBV11-2,CASSPSRASGSVDTQYF
TRBJ1-5,TRBV10-3,CAISEQGKSNQPQHF
TRBJ2-5,TRBV20-1,CSARGSGETQYF
TRBJ1-4,TRBV2,CASHTTVPNEKLFF
TRBJ2-4,TRBV25-1,CASSDRRREYF
TRBJ2-1,TRBV5-1,CASSENSRVGEQFF
TRBJ2-1,TRBV20-1,CSARAPTGAIYEQFF
TRBJ1-1,TRBV6-5,CASSNLRTGTEAFF
TRBJ2-5,TRBV11-2,CASSLEGGSLAETQYF
TRBJ1-6,TRBV7-2,CASREDRANSPLHF
TRBJ2-7,TRBV10-3,CAISEVGAGGPLF
TRBJ1-1,TRBV29-1,CSGRGLMNTEAFF
TRBJ2-2,TRBV7-8,CASSLALYPTGELFF
TRBJ2-7,TRBV5-1,CASSRRTHSYEQYF
TRBJ1-3,TRBV27,CASSPAGLNSGNTIYF
TRBJ2-2,TRBV5-5,CASRPMWTGELFF
TRBJ2-6,TRBV6-5,CASSYGTGVGANVLTF
TRBJ2-1,TRBV5-1,CASSLGAVSEQFF
TRBJ2-1,TRBV20-1,CSASASGVRNEQFF
TRBJ2-1,TRBV6-4,CASRRAGSRYDEQFF
TRBJ2-7,TRBV3-1,CASSQGTSGSIYEQYF
TRBJ2-6,TRBV9,CASSAVSGANVLTF
TRBJ2-7,TRBV4-2,CASSQGTSGAYEQYF
TRBJ2-1,TRBV9,CASSVGQGDYNEQFF
TRBJ1-1,TRBV6-1,CASSQGSERNTEAFF
TRBJ1-5,TRBV20-1,CSAREGTTYQHF
TRBJ1-1,TRBV7-9,CASSPPRRTNTEAFF
TRBJ1-2,TRBV20-1,CSAILEGRVYGYTF
TRBJ1-5,TRBV20-1,CSAAPESNQPQHF
TRBJ2-1,TRBV12-3/TRBV12-4,CASRNGTGSYNEQFF
TRBJ2-5,TRBV9,CASSSGTGTSGRYQETQYF
TRBJ1-1,TRBV4-2,CASSPSGRDTEAFF
TRBJ1-1,TRBV6-5,CASSSRGGRNTEAFF
TRBJ2-7,TRBV20-1,CSARDHRGSSYEQYF
TRBJ2-5,TRBV25-1,CASSAFGGRAWETQYF
TRBJ2-5,TRBV20-1,CSAHATGNQETQYF
TRBJ1-5,TRBV10-3,CAISESNQPQHF
TRBJ2-5,TRBV9,CASSVGGTTQETQYF
TRBJ2-7,TRBV7-2,CASSSRGYEQYF
TRBJ2-5,TRBV7-2,CASSLTSGVVETQYF
TRBJ2-2,TRBV11-2,CASSSLAGAHTGELFF
TRBJ2-5,TRBV18,CASSRDRGSETQYF